This T cell receptor beta chain stems from a study of cytomegalovirus exposure and HLA in healthy donors. Both 60 Vbeta primers and 13 Jbeta primers went into the PCR. TCRdb's copy holds only in-frame clones and misses some; the assay was immunoSEQ multiplex PCR. The table records some 180,000 clones, almost 85% of them present only once. Study-level points and caveats: After further analysis at a later stage, 15,000 to 20,000 TCR beta sequences were associated with HLA alleles at 0.05 false discovery rate.

Each donor's status was that of a healthy bone marrow donor. V lost 4 bases, J lost 1 base, and 2 bases stayed unmatched. The CDR3 extends over 15 amino acids. CDR1 is MNHEY, CDR2 SVGAGI, per germline. As for this clone: Its antigen is currently unknown.

The sequenced sample was PBMCs. The origin of this receptor is a woman in her fifties or sixties in good health and CMV-seronegative. V usage is TRBV6-5 and J usage is TRBJ1-1; TRBD1 aligns across 11 bases. The CDR3 here is CASSSDRGRNTEAFF. The DNA of the CDR3 is TGTGCCAGCAGTTCGGACAGGGGGCGGAACACTGAAGCTTTCTTT.